These 28 T cell receptor beta chains were sequenced from one sample in a study of blood T cells in healthy people across ages (dated by TCRdb to the mid-2010s). The library came from 5' RACE. A second PCR of 7 to 11 cycles was performed with a sample-barcoded 5' primer and a J-beta primer mix. Using fastp trimming at Q25 and MiXCR clonotype assembly, TCRdb reanalyzed the public sequencing data and kept in-frame beta chains. Here each entry gathers all rows of one CDR3 protein and keeps the most common genes and DNA. The sample table lists fewer than 2 million distinct CDR3 sequences, 35% to 50% of them with a count of one. Of the sample, more than 20% is held by the ten largest clones. Sequencing was performed on blood. Receptors were obtained from a human donor in good health.

This clonotype was found a few times. The J gene is TRBJ1-2, the V gene TRBV19; no reliable D call. Trimming pared 3 bases from V and 1 base from J, leaving 9 bases between. CDR3 size: 14 residues. Per the germline V gene, CDR1 is LNHDA and CDR2 is SQIVND (reference sequence). CDR3 sequence reads: CASSINGDNYGYTF. The CDR3 DNA reads TGTGCCAGTAGTATTAACGGAGATAACTATGGCTACACCTTC.

This sequence joins TRBV7-9 and TRBJ2-1; D may be TRBD2 (6 bases). The ends were cut back, 2 bases at V and 2 bases at J, with 16 bases in the middle. The CDR3 is 17 residues long. CDR1 is SEHNR, CDR2 FQNEAQ, per germline (reference sequence). CDR3 in DNA: TGTGCCAGCAGCTTATGGAGGGGATTGAAGACCTACAATGAGCAGTTCTTC. It yields the protein CASSLWRGLKTYNEQFF.

This clonotype was counted once. This chain connects TRBV7-7 to TRBJ2-1; D is undetermined. Trimming took off 5 bases at V and 0 bases at J, with 14 bases between the two ends. Germline loops: CDR1 SSHAT, CDR2 FNYEAQ (reference sequence). The CDR3 runs 16 residues. CDR3 sequence reads: CASSPLSQSSYNEQFF. CDR3 bases: TGTGCCAGCAGCCCACTTTCACAAAGCTCCTACAATGAGCAGTTCTTC.

This clonotype has only a few counts. This chain connects TRBV5-1 to TRBJ1-2; 9 bases fit TRBD1. In germline, CDR1 is SGHRS, CDR2 YFSETQ. V lost 0 bases to trimming and J lost 10 bases; unmatched junction nucleotides: 7. This CDR3 contains 14 residues. CDR3 amino acids: CASSLDRGRRSYTF. CDR3 nucleotide sequence: TGCGCCAGCAGCTTGGACAGGGGGCGACGGTCCTACACCTTC.

The chain links TRBV27 to TRBJ2-3; D is ambiguous. V was shortened by 4 bases and J by 6 bases, with 17 bases between the two germline ends. The length of the CDR3 is 15 residues. Germline values: CDR1 MNHEY, CDR2 SMNVEV (reference sequence). The CDR3 region is CASSWGPNPGDTQYF. The CDR3 DNA reads TGTGCCAGCAGTTGGGGTCCTAATCCTGGGGATACGCAGTATTTT.

The chain uses TRBV7-2 and TRBJ1-2; 10 bases are shared with TRBD1. Germline lookup yields CDR1 SGHTA and CDR2 FQGNSA. V lost 6 bases to trimming and J lost 8 bases; unmatched junction nucleotides: 9. The CDR3 extends over 14 amino acids. CDR3 sequence reads: CASRDWDRGLGYTF. The CDR3 DNA reads as TGTGCCAGCAGAGATTGGGACAGGGGATTGGGCTACACCTTC.

This clonotype occurred many times. V and J are TRBV6-2 or TRBV6-3 and TRBJ2-7, with D perhaps TRBD1 (6 bases). The CDR3 totals 12 residues. The ends were cut back, 8 bases at V and 5 bases at J, with 13 bases in the middle. Germline V gene lookup returns CDR1 MNHEY and CDR2 SVGEGT. The chain's CDR3 is CASGDTRDEQYF. The DNA of the CDR3 is TGTGCCAGCGGGGACACCAGAGACGAGCAGTACTTC.

The chain joins TRBV28 to TRBJ2-7; D could derive from TRBD1 or TRBD2 (5 bases each). This CDR3 contains 15 residues. V lost 4 bases and J lost 2, with 15 bases in between. Germline values: CDR1 MDHEN, CDR2 SYDVKM. The CDR3 DNA follows: TGTGCCAGCAGTTCTCTCCGGGGCCAGACCTACGAGCAGTACTTC. Translated, it gives CASSSLRGQTYEQYF.

Written as DNA, the CDR3 is TGTGCCAGCAGCGTAGCGATGGGACCACAAGAGACCCAGTACTTC. Translation: CASSVAMGPQETQYF. The chain recombines TRBV9 with TRBJ2-5; D may correspond to TRBD1 or TRBD2 (5 bases each). The CDR3 is 15 amino acids. V was trimmed by 0 bases and J by 2 bases, leaving 11 bases between them. The germline gives CDR1 SGDLS, CDR2 YYNGEE.

The CDR3 region has the DNA TGTGCCAGCAGTTCGACAGGGTTTAGGGACACTGAAGCTTTCTTT. The encoded protein is CASSSTGFRDTEAFF. This chain links TRBV6-5 with TRBJ1-1, with 7 bases identical to TRBD1. The CDR3 sequence is 15 residues long. CDR1 is MNHEY and CDR2 is SVGAGI in the germline V gene. J lost 3 bases, V lost 4 bases, and 8 bases had no gene match.

This clonotype was counted between two and nine times. The V call is TRBV9, the J call TRBJ2-7; TRBD1 matches at 8 bases. With 0 bases clipped from V and 3 bases from J, the junction kept 8 bases outside the gene matches. Germline V gives CDR1 SGDLS, CDR2 YYNGEE. CDR3 size: 16 residues. The CDR3 nucleotides are TGTGCCAGCAGCGTAGATGAGGACAGGGATCTCTACGAGCAGTACTTC. Its protein is CASSVDEDRDLYEQYF.

There are a few counts of this clonotype. The chain is built from TRBV6-1 and TRBJ2-7; D uncertain. Germline lookup yields CDR1 MNHNS and CDR2 SASEGT. This CDR3 comprises 13 residues. Trimming cost V 1 base and J 9 bases, with 13 bases left between them. The CDR3 bases are TGTGCCAGCAGTGAAGTCAGGAACGCAAGGCAGTACTTC. Translated, it gives CASSEVRNARQYF.

CDR3 sequence (DNA): TGTGCCAGCAGCCCCTTAGCGGGCCCTAGCGCAGATACGCAGTATTTT. Protein: CASSPLAGPSADTQYF. The genes are TRBV7-6 and TRBJ2-3; 7 positions match TRBD2. The germline V gene has CDR1 SGHVS and CDR2 FNYEAQ. The CDR3 spans 16 residues. The trim removed 5 bases at V and 4 bases at J, leaving 12 bases unmatched.

The table lists this clonotype with a few counts. The rearrangement links TRBV20-1 to TRBJ2-5; D could derive from TRBD1 or TRBD2 (7 bases each). Trimming took off 5 bases at V and 1 base at J, with 17 bases between the two ends. The CDR3 sequence is 15 residues long. In germline, CDR1 is DFQATT, CDR2 SNEGSKA (reference sequence). In DNA form, the CDR3 reads TGCAGTGCTCAGGGGGGGCGGGACCGCCAAGAGACCCAGTACTTC. This gives the protein CSAQGGRDRQETQYF.

The chain carries TRBV7-3 and TRBJ2-5; possibly TRBD1 for D (5 bases). The CDR3 runs 17 residues. The germline CDR1 and CDR2 sequences are SGHTA and FQGTGA. V gave up 3 bases and J gave up 5 bases, with 22 bases separating them. The CDR3 reads CASSLGRAAGLRETQYF. The CDR3 DNA sequence: TGTGCCAGCAGCTTGGGGCGCGCGGCAGGGCTCAGGGAGACCCAGTACTTC.

The chain links TRBV6-5 to TRBJ1-2; D possibly corresponds to TRBD1 (6 bases). Germline V gene lookup returns CDR1 MNHEY and CDR2 SVGAGI. V lost 7 bases and J lost 4, with 19 bases in between. CDR3 size: 15 residues. CDR3: CASMRIEGGVYGYTF. DNA of the CDR3: TGTGCCAGCATGAGAATAGAAGGGGGAGTCTATGGCTACACCTTC.

This clonotype was observed a handful of times. The V call is TRBV6-6, the J call TRBJ2-5; tentatively, D is TRBD1 (5 bases). V was cut by 7 bases and J by 0 bases, with 6 bases left in between. Germline V gene sequence: CDR1 MNHNY, CDR2 SVGAGI (reference sequence). The CDR3 consists of 12 residues. The CDR3 DNA sequence: TGTGCCAGCATGGGGCACCAAGAGACCCAGTACTTC. Translating it yields CASMGHQETQYF.

V usage is TRBV7-9 and J usage is TRBJ2-3, with D possibly matching TRBD1 (5 bases). V dropped 5 bases and J dropped 2 bases, with 23 bases sitting between them. The length of the CDR3 is 18 residues. Germline loops: CDR1 SEHNR, CDR2 FQNEAQ (reference sequence). The CDR3 DNA sequence: TGTGCCAGCAGCCTGCGAGGTGGCCCTATAGGGGTCACAGATACGCAGTATTTT. Translated: CASSLRGGPIGVTDTQYF.

This clonotype was counted only a few times. The gene calls are TRBV20-1 and TRBJ2-1; D is ambiguous. The CDR3 has 14 residues. Germline V gene data show CDR1 as DFQATT and CDR2 as SNEGSKA (reference sequence). The V gene lost 7 bases and the J gene lost 3 bases, with 16 bases spanning the gap. CDR3 in amino acids: CSGARLSSYNEQFF. The CDR3 DNA is TGCAGTGGGGCCCGACTTTCTAGCTACAATGAGCAGTTCTTC.

This clonotype was observed a few times. The gene calls are TRBV20-1 and TRBJ1-5, with a tentative D call TRBD1 (5 bases). Trimming stripped 3 bases from V and 4 bases from J, with 10 bases between. The CDR3 extends over 13 amino acids. Germline assignment: CDR1 DFQATT and CDR2 SNEGSKA (reference sequence). CDR3 loop: CSASGDPNQPQHF. CDR3 nucleotide sequence: TGCAGTGCTAGTGGGGACCCTAATCAGCCCCAGCATTTT.

This clonotype has a handful of counts. V and J are TRBV4-3 and TRBJ2-1; no clear D. The germline CDR1 and CDR2 sequences are LGHNA and YSLEER. This CDR3 region has 15 residues. The V gene lost 2 bases and the J gene lost 0 bases, with 8 bases spanning the gap. The CDR3 is CASSQTMSSYNEQFF. Written as DNA, the CDR3 is TGCGCCAGCAGCCAAACTATGAGCTCCTACAATGAGCAGTTCTTC.

In this sample, this clonotype turned up a few times. The V gene is TRBV6-6, the J gene TRBJ2-7, with D unresolved. Trimming removed 4 bases from V and 8 bases from J, with 15 bases in between. Germline CDR1 reads MNHNY; CDR2 reads SVGAGI (reference sequence). This CDR3 region has 13 residues. The CDR3 loop is CASSSSMGLKQYF. The DNA for the CDR3 is TGTGCCAGCAGTTCCTCAATGGGTTTGAAGCAGTACTTC.

This clonotype was observed a handful of times. V usage is TRBV4-3 and J usage is TRBJ2-1; D gene ambiguous. The germline V gene has CDR1 LGHNA and CDR2 YSLEER. This CDR3 is built from 13 residues. Deletions cut 0 bases from V and 8 bases from J, with 8 bases between. The CDR3 protein is CASSQEFRDEQFF. The CDR3 DNA follows: TGCGCCAGCAGCCAAGAGTTTAGGGATGAGCAGTTCTTC.

The table lists this clonotype with a few counts. CDR3 amino acids: CASSLPGPYLTNYGYTF. The DNA for the CDR3 is TGTGCCAGCAGCCTTCCGGGGCCCTATCTTACTAACTATGGCTACACCTTC. V gene TRBV16 combines with J gene TRBJ1-2, with D possibly being TRBD1 (5 bases). This CDR3 is built from 17 residues. CDR1 and CDR2 (germline): KGHSY, FQNENV. V was trimmed by 4 bases and J by 0 bases, leaving 18 bases between them.

Note on this clonotype: The junction departs from the called germline gene at one end, perhaps through a read error. V is TRBV3-1 and J is TRBJ2-1; unclear D gene. This CDR3 region has 11 residues. The germline CDR1 and CDR2 sequences are LGHDT and YNNKEL (reference sequence). The DNA of the CDR3 is TGTGCCGGCAGCCAAGAGGCCGAGCAGTTCTTC. This gives the protein CAGSQEAEQFF.

In its sample, this clonotype was seen a few times. The chain combines TRBV6-2 or TRBV6-3 with TRBJ1-4, with D possibly matching TRBD1 (5 bases). Trimming pared 6 bases from V and 7 bases from J, leaving 18 bases between. The CDR3 is 15 amino acids. The germline gives CDR1 MNHEY, CDR2 SVGEGT. CDR3 protein: CASSPTGEGSEKLFF. DNA for the CDR3: TGTGCCAGCAGCCCAACCGGGGAGGGGAGTGAAAAACTGTTTTTT.

This clonotype has a handful of counts. V and J are TRBV28 and TRBJ1-5, with 11 bases lining up with TRBD1. CDR1 MDHEN and CDR2 SYDVKM come from the germline V gene. The CDR3 is 15 residues long. V gave up 5 bases and J gave up 7 bases; unmatched junction bases: 7. The CDR3 loop reads CASSLWTGGHQPQHF. CDR3 nucleotide sequence: TGTGCCAGCAGTCTCTGGACAGGGGGCCACCAGCCCCAGCATTTT.

The V gene is TRBV2, the J gene TRBJ2-2; the D call may be TRBD1 or TRBD2 (6 bases each). The ends were cut back, 2 bases at V and 3 bases at J, with 13 bases in the middle. The CDR3 is made up of 16 amino acids. CDR1 and CDR2 (germline): SNHLY, FYNNEI. The CDR3 bases are TGTGCCAGCAGTGAACCCGGGGGCATGGACACCGGGGAGCTGTTTTTT. Translation: CASSEPGGMDTGELFF.